The 9 T cell receptor beta chains below were found in one sample sequenced in a study of OX40 agonist ivuxolimab in advanced cancers. The protocol was immunoSEQ multiplex PCR, while the TCRdb copy is restricted to in-frame clones and leaves out a portion. Of around 86,000 clones listed, around 93% are singletons. The sample in question was CD4+ or CD8+ T cells sorted from blood, obtained in a trial of the OX40 agonist ivuxolimab. The origin of the receptors is an adult with an advanced solid tumor such as melanoma, head and neck, liver or kidney cancer.

J is TRBJ1-1 and V is TRBV28; a possible D gene is TRBD1 (6 bases). The CDR3 length is 18 residues. Per the germline V gene, CDR1 is MDHEN and CDR2 is SYDVKM. Trimming took 6 bases from V and 0 from J, leaving 23 bases between them. Here the CDR3 DNA reads TGTGCCAGCAGCCCAGGGGTTGGGGGTAAACCGGTGAACACTGAAGCTTTCTTT. Encoded protein: CASSPGVGGKPVNTEAFF.

This chain connects TRBV6-5 to TRBJ2-2; D assignment may be TRBD1 or TRBD2 (6 bases each). V shed 0 bases and J shed 3 bases, with 11 bases lying between them. Germline V lookup: CDR1 MNHEY, CDR2 SVGAGI. The CDR3 runs to 16 residues. The CDR3 here is CASSYSTGGDTGELFF. The CDR3 DNA is TGTGCCAGCAGTTACTCGACCGGGGGCGACACCGGGGAGCTGTTTTTT.

This chain uses TRBV12-5 with TRBJ2-4, with 8 bases fitting TRBD1. CDR1 and CDR2 from the germline V gene are LGHNT and FRNRAP. The CDR3 loop spans 16 amino acids. The trim removed 3 bases at V and 5 bases at J, leaving 9 bases unmatched. As DNA, the CDR3 is TGTGCTAGTGGTTTCCTCCTCGGGACAGGAGAAAACATTCAGTACTTC. Protein product: CASGFLLGTGENIQYF.

The rearrangement joins TRBV12-5 to TRBJ1-2, with TRBD1 identical over 12 bases. The CDR3 covers 15 residues. Germline V gene sequence: CDR1 LGHNT, CDR2 FRNRAP. J gave up 8 bases and V 4 bases, and 8 bases lay outside the gene matches. DNA of the CDR3: TGTGCTAGTGGTTCCCCGGGACAGGGGGCTTGGGGCTACACCTTC. It codes for CASGSPGQGAWGYTF. The full variable domain, completed using reference TRBV12-5 and TRBJ1-2, is DARVTQTPRHKVTEMGQEVTMRCQPILGHNTVFWYRQTMMQGLELLAYFRNRAPLDDSGMPKDRFSAEMPDATLATLKIQPSEPRDSAVYFCASGSPGQGAWGYTFGSGTRLTVV.

The V call is TRBV4-1, the J call TRBJ2-7; TRBD1 agrees at 12 bases. Trimming removed 4 bases from V and 5 bases from J; junction bases left unmatched: 9. The germline V gene encodes CDR1 MGHRA and CDR2 YSYEKL. The CDR3 is 16 residues long. In DNA, the CDR3 is TGCGCCAGCAGCCCCCTGGAGGGACAGGGGGCGGACGAGCAGTACTTC. Translation gives CASSPLEGQGADEQYF.

The chain links TRBV11-3 to TRBJ1-1, with a possible D match to TRBD1 (5 bases). CDR1 SGHNT and CDR2 YENEEA come from the germline V gene. With 4 bases removed from V and 5 bases from J, the gap between germline ends came to 11 bases. The CDR3 runs 13 residues. This CDR3 is CASSSRAGTEAFF. The CDR3 nucleotides read TGTGCCAGCAGCTCCAGGGCAGGGACTGAAGCTTTCTTT.

This clone was found once. This chain connects TRBV21-1 to TRBJ2-2; the table gives TRBD1 as D, unverified against the DNA. TRBV21-1 is reported as a pseudogene. This CDR3 contains 15 residues. The DNA of the CDR3 is TGTGCCAGCACCCGGACAGGGGCGCACACCGGGGAGCTGTTTTTT. This sequence encodes CASTRTGAHTGELFF.

This rearrangement joins TRBV5-4 to TRBJ2-5, with D perhaps matching TRBD1 (5 bases). V gave up 0 bases and J gave up 5 bases, with 11 bases separating them. Germline CDR1 SGHNT, CDR2 YYREEE (reference sequence). The CDR3 consists of 14 residues. DNA for the CDR3: TGTGCCAGCAGCTTGGAGGGCCCAGGGGAGACCCAGTACTTC. Its translation is CASSLEGPGETQYF.

This chain connects TRBV5-6 to TRBJ1-2; 7 bases agree with TRBD1. V shed 2 bases, J shed 2 bases, and the junction held 3 bases outside the gene matches. This CDR3 has 14 residues. Germline loops: CDR1 SGHDT, CDR2 YYEEEE. The CDR3 nucleotides read TGTGCCAGCAGCTTCCTGACAGGGAACTATGGCTACACCTTC. As protein: CASSFLTGNYGYTF. The full variable domain, its missing parts supplied by reference TRBV5-6 and TRBJ1-2, is DAGVTQSPTHLIKTRGQQVTLRCSPKSGHDTVSWYQQALGQGPQFIFQYYEEEERQRGNFPDRFSGHQFPNYSSELNVNALLLGDSALYLCASSFLTGNYGYTFGSGTRLTVV.